This TCR beta chain stems from a study of T cells in localized non-small cell lung cancer. Study-level findings and limits: There was an association of higher blood T cell density with longer overall survival. Sequencing covered just one tumor region, so heterogeneity cannot be ruled out.

This CDR3 spans 15 amino acids. CDR1 is SGHNT, CDR2 YENEEA, per germline. V was pared by 7 bases and J by 3 bases, with 18 bases between. This clone was seen a handful of times. Its antigen is currently unknown. Produced via immunoSEQ multiplex PCR; TCRdb's table is partial and in-frame only. The table shows about 6,000 clones, with around 25% occurring only once. This sample comprised lung tumor tissue, obtained before any cancer treatment. The sequence derives from a female donor older than 55 with stage I lung adenocarcinoma. The chain uses TRBV11-3 and TRBJ1-1, with D possibly TRBD1 on 6 matching bases. The CDR3 DNA follows: TGTGCCAGCATTCAAACAGGGTGGGGGGACACTGAAGCTTTCTTT. Amino acids: CASIQTGWGDTEAFF.